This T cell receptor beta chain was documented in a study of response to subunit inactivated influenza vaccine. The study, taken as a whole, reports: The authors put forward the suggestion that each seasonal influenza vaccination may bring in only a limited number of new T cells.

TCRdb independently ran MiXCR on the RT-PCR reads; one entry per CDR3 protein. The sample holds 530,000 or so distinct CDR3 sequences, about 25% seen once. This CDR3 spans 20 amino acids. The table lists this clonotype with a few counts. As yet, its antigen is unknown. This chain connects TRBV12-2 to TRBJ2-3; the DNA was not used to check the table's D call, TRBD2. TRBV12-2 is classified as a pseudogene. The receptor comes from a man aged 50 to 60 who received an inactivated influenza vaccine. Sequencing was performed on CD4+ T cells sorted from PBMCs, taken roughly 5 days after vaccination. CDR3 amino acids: CASRLASSGGGVIRTDTQYF. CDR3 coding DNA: TGTGCAAGTCGCTTAGCTTCTAGCGGGGGAGGGGTGATAAGGACAGATACGCAGTATTTT.